A single sample gave rise to the 30 T cell receptor beta chains below, sequenced in a study of T-cell memory formation after mild COVID-19. TCRdb fed the 5' RACE reads into MiXCR, producing one record per CDR3 protein. The table has around 320,000 distinct CDR3 sequences, roughly 19% seen once. Sequenced sample: PBMCs or a T cell subset sorted from them (not recorded which). The source is a man aged 18 to 30 who had mild COVID-19 (a few samples of this study predate the infection). Cell type and time point are not known.

A few counts support this clonotype. The chain uses TRBV12-3 or TRBV12-4 and TRBJ2-5; D possibly matches TRBD1 or TRBD2 (5 bases each). CDR3 size: 14 residues. V lost 2 bases, J lost 4 bases, and 11 bases lay in between. CDR3 bases: TGTGCCAGCAGTTTAAGGGACGTTGGAGAGACCCAGTACTTC. Its protein is CASSLRDVGETQYF.

The chain combines TRBV7-2 with TRBJ1-6; tentative D call: TRBD1 (5 bases). The CDR3 is 15 residues long. V shed 1 base and J shed 10 bases, with 14 bases lying between them. Germline values: CDR1 SGHTA, CDR2 FQGNSA. DNA for the CDR3: TGTGCCAGCAGCTTAGGGGGTCAGGGAAGCTCACCCCTCCACTTT. This gives the protein CASSLGGQGSSPLHF.

This clonotype was counted a few times. The chain recombines TRBV12-3 or TRBV12-4 with TRBJ2-5, with a weak D call TRBD1 (5 bases). V lost 5 bases, J lost 5 bases, and 15 bases lay in between. The CDR3 spans 14 residues. CDR3 region: CASSRQSVGETQYF. CDR3 in DNA: TGTGCCAGCAGTCGACAGAGCGTCGGGGAGACCCAGTACTTC.

The chain couples TRBV2 to TRBJ2-2; 9 positions agree with TRBD1. With V trimmed by 7 bases and J by 5 bases, 8 bases remained unmatched. Germline values: CDR1 SNHLY, CDR2 FYNNEI. This CDR3 has 15 residues. The CDR3 DNA follows: TGTGCCAGCACCCTAGGACAGGGGTGGACCGGGGAGCTGTTTTTT. Translated: CASTLGQGWTGELFF.

The chain couples TRBV11-1 to TRBJ1-6; possibly TRBD1 for D (6 bases). The CDR3 consists of 16 residues. Germline V gives CDR1 SGHAT, CDR2 FQDESV (reference sequence). Trimming pared 4 bases from V and 13 bases from J, leaving 23 bases between. CDR3 residues: CASSSPPRGPGSPLHF. The DNA of the CDR3 is TGTGCCAGCAGCTCCCCCCCCCGGGGGCCGGGATCGCCCCTCCACTTT.

The gene calls are TRBV20-1 and TRBJ2-7; 7 bases are a match to TRBD2. The CDR3 contains 15 residues. J gave up 2 bases and V 0 bases, and 7 bases lay outside the gene matches. The germline CDR1 and CDR2 sequences are DFQATT and SNEGSKA (reference sequence). CDR3 nucleotide sequence: TGCAGTGCTAGAGATCTACTAGGGAGGGCCTACGAGCAGTACTTC. Protein sequence: CSARDLLGRAYEQYF.

The chain combines TRBV6-5 with TRBJ1-1; D remains unclear. Germline CDR1 and CDR2: MNHEY and SVGAGI. This CDR3 is built from 13 residues. V was clipped by 2 bases and J by 1 base, with 5 bases between them. CDR3 protein: CASSYGRNTEAFF. As DNA, the CDR3 is TGTGCCAGCAGTTACGGGAGGAACACTGAAGCTTTCTTT.

This clonotype occurred a few times. The chain is built from TRBV12-3 or TRBV12-4 and TRBJ1-5; no reliable D call. Trimming pared 6 bases from V and 0 bases from J, leaving 9 bases between. This CDR3 spans 14 amino acids. CDR3: CASRQDYSNQPQHF. In DNA, the CDR3 is TGTGCCAGCAGGCAGGACTATAGCAATCAGCCCCAGCATTTT.

This clonotype turned up a few times. The V gene is TRBV6-5, the J gene TRBJ1-2; D is possibly TRBD1 (5 bases). Trimming shortened V by 6 bases and J by 8 bases, and 10 bases separated the two germline ends. CDR3 length: 11 residues. Germline V gives CDR1 MNHEY, CDR2 SVGAGI. DNA of the CDR3: TGTGCCAGCAGGTCAGGGAAAGGCTACACCTTC. Encoded protein: CASRSGKGYTF.

This clonotype was seen repeatedly, ten times or more. This chain links TRBV29-1 with TRBJ2-3; the D gene is possibly TRBD1 (6 bases). The CDR3 spans 13 residues. The germline gives CDR1 SQVTM, CDR2 ANQGSEA. Trimming removed 0 bases from V and 6 bases from J, with 10 bases in between. The CDR3 is CSVEDGGSDTQYF. For the CDR3, the DNA is TGCAGCGTTGAAGATGGGGGCTCGGATACGCAGTATTTT.

This clonotype has a handful of counts. The rearrangement links TRBV7-6 to TRBJ1-2, with a possible D match to TRBD1 (5 bases). CDR1 is SGHVS, CDR2 FNYEAQ, per germline. V lost 5 bases to trimming and J lost 5 bases, with 24 bases between them. This CDR3 spans 17 amino acids. CDR3 DNA: TGTGCCAGCAGCCCAACCCCCGACAGATCCTTTTGGTATGGCTACACCTTC. Translation gives CASSPTPDRSFWYGYTF.

Details on this clonotype: One junction end does not reproduce the germline sequence, and a read error may be involved. This chain joins TRBV20-1 and TRBJ1-1; tentative D call: TRBD1 (5 bases). Per the germline V gene, CDR1 is DFQATT and CDR2 is SNEGSKA (reference sequence). The CDR3 covers 14 residues. The CDR3 coding sequence is TGCAGTCTTCCAAACCGGGACGGCAACACTGAAGATTTCTTT. Translated, it gives CSLPNRDGNTEDFF.

This clonotype came up a few times. This sequence joins TRBV20-1 and TRBJ2-1; 8 positions match TRBD2. V dropped 0 bases and J dropped 3; count of bases not matched to a gene: 13. CDR1 is DFQATT and CDR2 is SNEGSKA in the germline V gene (reference sequence). CDR3 length: 18 residues. The CDR3 spells CSARDLFDGGASYNEQFF. CDR3 DNA sequence: TGCAGTGCTAGAGATCTCTTTGACGGGGGGGCCAGCTACAATGAGCAGTTCTTC.

The V gene is TRBV5-5, the J gene TRBJ1-2; D unresolved. Trimming shortened V by 4 bases and J by 4 bases, and 8 bases separated the two germline ends. The CDR3 extends over 12 amino acids. CDR1 is SGHKS, CDR2 YYEKEE, per germline (reference sequence). The DNA for the CDR3 is TGTGCCAGCAGCGGAGAGGCCTATGGCTACACCTTC. This codes for CASSGEAYGYTF.

This sequence joins TRBV4-2 and TRBJ2-5, with 7 bases that match TRBD2. The ends lost 4 bases at V and 5 bases at J; junction bases unmatched: 16. Germline V gives CDR1 LGHNA, CDR2 YNFKEQ. The CDR3 is 17 residues long. The CDR3 DNA reads TGTGCCAGCAGCCTCCACCCCATGACTAGCCCCATGGAGACCCAGTACTTC. The encoded protein is CASSLHPMTSPMETQYF.

The CDR3 region is CASSLEAKNIQYF. CDR3 nucleotide sequence: TGTGCCAGCAGCCTGGAAGCCAAAAACATTCAGTACTTC. This rearrangement joins TRBV7-9 to TRBJ2-4; no firm D call. Germline CDR1 is SEHNR and CDR2 is FQNEAQ (reference sequence). The CDR3 is 13 residues long. With 5 bases removed from V and 0 bases from J, the gap between germline ends came to 5 bases.

In this sample, this clonotype turned up many times. This sequence joins TRBV15 and TRBJ1-6; tentatively, D is TRBD1 (6 bases). The CDR3 spans 18 residues. V gave up 1 base and J gave up 11 bases, with 24 bases separating them. Looked up from germline, CDR1 is LNHNV and CDR2 is YYDKDF (reference sequence). Written as DNA, the CDR3 is TGTGCCACCAGCAGAGGGGGACCCAGGGGTACGGTGTCTGCACCCCTCCACTTT. Translated: CATSRGGPRGTVSAPLHF.

Here the CDR3 reads CASSDRGADQETQYF. The CDR3 DNA reads TGCGCCAGCAGCGATCGGGGGGCGGACCAAGAGACCCAGTACTTC. The V and J genes are TRBV4-1 and TRBJ2-5; the D gene is possibly TRBD2 (7 bases). This CDR3 has 15 residues. Trimming took 5 bases from V and 0 from J, leaving 13 bases between them. The germline CDR1 and CDR2 sequences are MGHRA and YSYEKL.

This clonotype turned up a few times. V usage is TRBV4-3 and J usage is TRBJ1-4; perhaps TRBD1 as D (6 bases). The CDR3 runs 15 residues. V was trimmed by 0 bases and J by 3 bases, leaving 8 bases between them. Germline V gene sequence: CDR1 LGHNA, CDR2 YSLEER. DNA for the CDR3: TGCGCCAGCAGCCAAGACAGGGGAGCTAATGAAAAACTGTTTTTT. This codes for CASSQDRGANEKLFF.

As DNA, the CDR3 is TGTGCCAGCAGTGAAGTGACGGCGGATCAGCCCCAGCATTTT. Its protein is CASSEVTADQPQHF. V usage is TRBV2 and J usage is TRBJ1-5; the D is unclear. Germline V gene data show CDR1 as SNHLY and CDR2 as FYNNEI. V gave up 1 base and J gave up 5 bases, with 9 bases separating them. The CDR3 contains 14 residues.

The chain is built from TRBV4-1 and TRBJ2-3; 11 bases are shared with TRBD2. The CDR3 is 16 residues long. Per the germline V gene, CDR1 is MGHRA and CDR2 is YSYEKL. V was pared by 3 bases and J by 4 bases, with 6 bases of the junction left unmatched. CDR3 in DNA: TGCGCCAGCAGCCAGTTACTAGCGGGGGCCGCAGATACGCAGTATTTT. Translated, it gives CASSQLLAGAADTQYF.

In this sample, this clonotype turned up a few times. The V and J genes are TRBV7-2 and TRBJ2-6; D remains ambiguous. Trimming took 5 bases from V and 2 from J, leaving 10 bases between them. The CDR3 is made up of 15 amino acids. Germline V CDR1 and CDR2: SGHTA, FQGNSA. CDR3 nucleotide sequence: TGTGCCAGCAGCCACGGTGGTACTGGGGCCAACGTCCTGACTTTC. Translation: CASSHGGTGANVLTF.

The genes are TRBV5-1 and TRBJ2-4; 11 bases are shared with TRBD1. The CDR3 runs 14 residues. J gave up 6 bases and V 4 bases, and 3 bases lay outside the gene matches. Germline loops: CDR1 SGHRS, CDR2 YFSETQ. CDR3 in amino acids: CASSPGTGGNIQYF. The CDR3 DNA is TGCGCCAGCAGCCCGGGGACAGGGGGAAACATTCAGTACTTC. The whole variable domain, filled in from reference TRBV5-1 and TRBJ2-4, reads KAGVTQTPRYLIKTRGQQVTLSCSPISGHRSVSWYQQTPGQGLQFLFEYFSETQRNKGNFPGRFSGRQFSNSRSEMNVSTLELGDSALYLCASSPGTGGNIQYFGAGTRLSVL.

This clonotype was recorded a few times. The CDR3 DNA follows: TGCAGTGCTACACCAATGCCTTTTGGGTCCAGGGGATTACATGGCTACACCTTC. Protein: CSATPMPFGSRGLHGYTF. This chain connects TRBV20-1 to TRBJ1-2, with TRBD1 as a possible D gene (6 bases). CDR3 length: 18 amino acids. Trimming removed 4 bases at V and 6 bases at J, with 30 bases between. Germline CDR1 and CDR2: DFQATT and SNEGSKA (reference sequence).

The sample holds a few counts of this clonotype. The genes are TRBV6-6 and TRBJ2-3; D is uncertain. The CDR3 covers 18 residues. V was shortened by 0 bases and J by 0 bases, with 16 bases between the two germline ends. Germline values: CDR1 MNHNY, CDR2 SVGAGI (reference sequence). CDR3 nucleotides: TGTGCCAGCAGTTACTCCTCTACTCTTTATCTGAGCACAGATACGCAGTATTTT. This translates into CASSYSSTLYLSTDTQYF.

This clonotype showed up just once. The chain carries TRBV7-9 and TRBJ1-2, with 7 positions matching TRBD1. The CDR3 runs 13 residues. Germline assignment: CDR1 SEHNR and CDR2 FQNEAQ (reference sequence). Trimming cost V 4 bases and J 8 bases; bases outside gene matches: 7. The CDR3 bases are TGTGCCAGCAGCTCAAGACAGGGTAGCGGCTACACCTTC. Its protein product is CASSSRQGSGYTF.

This clonotype occurred a few times. The gene calls are TRBV7-9 and TRBJ1-2, with D hard to call. From germline, CDR1 is SEHNR and CDR2 FQNEAQ (reference sequence). V shed 4 bases and J shed 7 bases, with 10 bases lying between them. The length of the CDR3 is 12 residues. This chain's CDR3 is CASSSGPTGYTF. CDR3 sequence (DNA): TGTGCCAGCAGCTCGGGCCCCACTGGCTACACCTTC.

This clonotype was recorded a few times. The V and J genes are TRBV7-9 and TRBJ1-4; 9 positions match TRBD1. The CDR3 is 15 residues long. Germline loops: CDR1 SEHNR, CDR2 FQNEAQ (reference sequence). V dropped 5 bases and J dropped 8; count of bases not matched to a gene: 9. DNA of the CDR3: TGTGCCAGCAGCCCGTCGGACAGGGGACGAGAAAAACTGTTTTTT. Protein product: CASSPSDRGREKLFF.

This clonotype came up a few times. The gene calls are TRBV5-6 and TRBJ1-1; the match to TRBD1 covers 9 bases. Per germline, CDR1 SGHDT and CDR2 YYEEEE. CDR3 size: 14 residues. V lost 4 bases, J lost 3 bases, and 4 bases stayed unmatched. The CDR3 DNA reads TGTGCCAGCAGCAAGGACAGGGGACACACTGAAGCTTTCTTT. Protein product: CASSKDRGHTEAFF.

This clonotype was seen many times. V and J are TRBV5-1 and TRBJ1-3, with D hard to call. Germline-derived CDR1 and CDR2 are SGHRS and YFSETQ. The CDR3 is made up of 14 amino acids. Trimming removed 0 bases from V and 3 bases from J, with 7 bases in between. CDR3 sequence reads: CASSLDPVGNTIYF. The CDR3 DNA reads as TGCGCCAGCAGCTTGGACCCGGTTGGAAACACCATATATTTT. The variable domain in full, completed from reference TRBV5-1 and TRBJ1-3, reads KAGVTQTPRYLIKTRGQQVTLSCSPISGHRSVSWYQQTPGQGLQFLFEYFSETQRNKGNFPGRFSGRQFSNSRSEMNVSTLELGDSALYLCASSLDPVGNTIYFGEGSWLTVV.